Listed below are T cell receptor beta chains from one sample, sequenced in a study of cytomegalovirus exposure and HLA in healthy donors. Using immunoSEQ multiplex PCR, the repertoire was profiled, and TCRdb retains in-frame clones only, with some absent. Here the sample spans around 130,000 clones, around four fifths being singletons. The sample comprised PBMCs. The origin of the receptors is a man aged 25 to 45 in good health and CMV-seronegative. CDR3s include the opening cysteine and the closing phenylalanine or tryptophan. The order of the fields is D gene, clone size, J gene, V gene, CDR3 protein, CDR3 DNA. D genes are given only for firm matches. Where a row states a size, it is once, few, many or the class of an expanded clone; other rows omit it.

d_gene: TRBD1
abundance: NA
j_gene: TRBJ1-2
v_gene: TRBV5-1
CDR3aa: CASSQTGDRWYGYTF
CDR3nt: TGCGCCAGCAGCCAGACGGGGGACAGGTGGTATGGCTACACCTTC

d_gene: NA
abundance: NA
j_gene: TRBJ1-5
v_gene: TRBV6-4
CDR3aa: CASRGAWPQHF
CDR3nt: TGTGCCAGCCGGGGGGCCTGGCCCCAGCATTTT

d_gene: NA
abundance: NA
j_gene: TRBJ1-5
v_gene: TRBV19
CDR3aa: CASSRTANQPQHF
CDR3nt: TGTGCCAGTAGCAGGACAGCAAATCAGCCCCAGCATTTT

d_gene: NA
abundance: NA
j_gene: TRBJ2-1
v_gene: TRBV9
CDR3aa: CASSVAWGPSSYNEQFF
CDR3nt: TGTGCCAGCAGCGTAGCATGGGGGCCGAGCTCCTACAATGAGCAGTTCTTC

d_gene: TRBD1
abundance: NA
j_gene: TRBJ1-4
v_gene: TRBV28
CDR3aa: CASHRGTNEKLFF
CDR3nt: TGTGCCAGCCACAGGGGAACTAATGAAAAACTGTTTTTT

d_gene: NA
abundance: NA
j_gene: TRBJ1-1
v_gene: TRBV7-2
CDR3aa: CASSRTGTTEAFF
CDR3nt: TGTGCCAGCAGCCGTACAGGGACCACTGAAGCTTTCTTT

d_gene: NA
abundance: few
j_gene: TRBJ2-3
v_gene: TRBV9
CDR3aa: CASSAPRGDTQYF
CDR3nt: TGTGCCAGCAGCGCCCCTCGCGGAGATACGCAGTATTTT

d_gene: NA
abundance: NA
j_gene: TRBJ1-2
v_gene: TRBV6-5
CDR3aa: CASSYDMGGNYGYTF
CDR3nt: TGTGCCAGCAGTTACGACATGGGAGGTAACTATGGCTACACCTTC

d_gene: NA
abundance: once
j_gene: TRBJ2-7
v_gene: TRBV7-2
CDR3aa: CASSFVEAPEQYF
CDR3nt: TGTGCCAGCAGCTTTGTCGAGGCCCCCGAGCAGTACTTC

d_gene: NA
abundance: NA
j_gene: TRBJ2-7
v_gene: TRBV4-1
CDR3aa: CASSIYPERLYEQYF
CDR3nt: TGCGCCAGCAGCATATATCCCGAGCGTCTATACGAGCAGTACTTC

d_gene: TRBD2
abundance: NA
j_gene: TRBJ2-1
v_gene: TRBV4-3
CDR3aa: CASSQVAGLGNEQFF
CDR3nt: TGCGCCAGCAGCCAAGTAGCGGGGTTGGGCAATGAGCAGTTCTTC

d_gene: NA
abundance: NA
j_gene: TRBJ1-2
v_gene: TRBV29-1
CDR3aa: CSAWTDSGVAFYGYTF
CDR3nt: TGCAGCGCTTGGACAGATTCTGGGGTGGCGTTCTATGGCTACACCTTC

d_gene: NA
abundance: few
j_gene: TRBJ1-1
v_gene: TRBV16
CDR3aa: CASSQEGGTEAFF
CDR3nt: TGTGCCAGCAGCCAAGAGGGAGGAACTGAAGCTTTCTTT

d_gene: NA
abundance: NA
j_gene: TRBJ2-1
v_gene: TRBV5-6
CDR3aa: CASSLRGSNRESYNEQFF
CDR3nt: TGTGCCAGCAGCTTGAGAGGAAGTAACAGGGAATCCTACAATGAGCAGTTCTTC

d_gene: TRBD1
abundance: NA
j_gene: TRBJ1-1
v_gene: TRBV25-1
CDR3aa: CASSEYRTGATTEAFF
CDR3nt: TGTGCCAGCAGTGAATATCGGACAGGGGCGACGACTGAAGCTTTCTTT

d_gene: NA
abundance: NA
j_gene: TRBJ1-2
v_gene: TRBV7-2
CDR3aa: CASSLAQENYGYTF
CDR3nt: TGTGCCAGCAGCTTAGCACAGGAGAACTATGGCTACACCTTC

d_gene: NA
abundance: NA
j_gene: TRBJ2-7
v_gene: TRBV10-3
CDR3aa: CATGTVSYEQYF
CDR3nt: TGTGCCACGGGAACGGTCTCCTACGAGCAGTACTTC

d_gene: NA
abundance: few
j_gene: TRBJ2-3
v_gene: TRBV4-2
CDR3aa: CASSQGDSPSTDTQYF
CDR3nt: TGTGCCAGCAGCCAAGGTGACAGCCCGAGCACAGATACGCAGTATTTT

d_gene: NA
abundance: many
j_gene: TRBJ1-2
v_gene: TRBV6-5
CDR3aa: CASMAGGYGYTF
CDR3nt: TGTGCCAGCATGGCGGGGGGCTATGGCTACACCTTC

d_gene: TRBD1
abundance: NA
j_gene: TRBJ1-1
v_gene: TRBV25-1
CDR3aa: CASRGDRVWGMGTEAFF
CDR3nt: TGTGCCAGCAGGGGGGACAGGGTATGGGGCATGGGCACTGAAGCTTTCTTT

d_gene: TRBD2
abundance: NA
j_gene: TRBJ2-7
v_gene: TRBV7-2
CDR3aa: CASSLVSQRGEQYF
CDR3nt: TGTGCCAGCAGCTTAGTTTCCCAGCGGGGAGAGCAGTACTTC

d_gene: NA
abundance: NA
j_gene: TRBJ2-5
v_gene: TRBV4-2
CDR3aa: CASSQGGEGGETQYF
CDR3nt: TGTGCCAGCAGCCAAGGAGGGGAGGGGGGTGAGACCCAGTACTTC

d_gene: TRBD1
abundance: NA
j_gene: TRBJ2-7
v_gene: TRBV4-2
CDR3aa: CASSPGQSYEQYF
CDR3nt: TGTGCCAGCAGCCCGGGACAGTCCTACGAGCAGTACTTC

d_gene: NA
abundance: NA
j_gene: TRBJ2-3
v_gene: TRBV6-5
CDR3aa: CASSYSILASDTQYF
CDR3nt: TGTGCCAGCAGTTACTCGATACTAGCATCAGATACGCAGTATTTT

d_gene: NA
abundance: NA
j_gene: TRBJ2-7
v_gene: TRBV5-8
CDR3aa: CASPYGRGFYEQYF
CDR3nt: TGTGCCAGCCCTTATGGAAGGGGGTTTTACGAGCAGTACTTC

d_gene: NA
abundance: NA
j_gene: TRBJ2-3
v_gene: TRBV2
CDR3aa: CASSEEEVSGGRTDTQYF
CDR3nt: TGTGCCAGCAGTGAAGAAGAGGTGTCGGGGGGCCGCACAGATACGCAGTATTTT

d_gene: TRBD1
abundance: few
j_gene: TRBJ1-1
v_gene: TRBV7-2
CDR3aa: CASRTGLNTEAFF
CDR3nt: TGTGCCAGCAGGACAGGGCTGAACACTGAAGCTTTCTTT

d_gene: NA
abundance: NA
j_gene: TRBJ2-2
v_gene: TRBV5-1
CDR3aa: CASSLAGTSNTGELFF
CDR3nt: TGCGCCAGCAGCTTGGCAGGGACTTCGAACACCGGGGAGCTGTTTTTT

d_gene: TRBD2
abundance: NA
j_gene: TRBJ2-1
v_gene: TRBV6-1
CDR3aa: CASSEAASGGEYNEQFF
CDR3nt: TGTGCCAGCAGTGAAGCTGCTAGCGGGGGGGAATACAATGAGCAGTTCTTC

d_gene: TRBD2
abundance: NA
j_gene: TRBJ2-3
v_gene: TRBV5-4
CDR3aa: CASREREGSPDTQYF
CDR3nt: TGTGCCAGCCGCGAGAGGGAGGGCAGCCCAGATACGCAGTATTTT

d_gene: NA
abundance: few
j_gene: TRBJ1-5
v_gene: TRBV18
CDR3aa: CASSPQGVSNQPQHF
CDR3nt: TGTGCCAGCTCACCGCAAGGAGTAAGCAATCAGCCCCAGCATTTT

d_gene: NA
abundance: NA
j_gene: TRBJ2-7
v_gene: TRBV7-9
CDR3aa: CASSLLGGPNSYEQYF
CDR3nt: TGTGCCAGCAGCTTACTCGGGGGGCCTAACTCCTACGAGCAGTACTTC

d_gene: NA
abundance: NA
j_gene: TRBJ1-5
v_gene: TRBV4-2
CDR3aa: CASSQDSGVDQPQHF
CDR3nt: TGTGCCAGCAGCCAAGATTCAGGGGTAGATCAGCCCCAGCATTTT

d_gene: TRBD1
abundance: NA
j_gene: TRBJ1-2
v_gene: TRBV18
CDR3aa: CASSPLGTGTASEYGYTF
CDR3nt: TGTGCCAGCTCACCACTCGGGACAGGGACCGCCAGTGAGTATGGCTACACCTTC

d_gene: NA
abundance: NA
j_gene: TRBJ1-1
v_gene: TRBV19
CDR3aa: CASSIMRGAEAFF
CDR3nt: TGTGCCAGTAGTATTATGCGGGGGGCTGAAGCTTTCTTT

d_gene: TRBD1
abundance: NA
j_gene: TRBJ1-3
v_gene: TRBV7-9
CDR3aa: CASSLATGGWDTIYF
CDR3nt: TGTGCCAGCAGCTTAGCGACAGGGGGCTGGGACACCATATATTTT

d_gene: TRBD1
abundance: NA
j_gene: TRBJ2-1
v_gene: TRBV28
CDR3aa: CASRKGTGSYNEQFF
CDR3nt: TGTGCCAGCAGGAAAGGGACAGGGTCCTACAATGAGCAGTTCTTC

d_gene: TRBD2
abundance: NA
j_gene: TRBJ2-5
v_gene: TRBV7-2
CDR3aa: CASSLGLLTSAQETQYF
CDR3nt: TGTGCCAGCAGCTTAGGATTGCTGACTAGCGCCCAAGAGACCCAGTACTTC

d_gene: TRBD2
abundance: NA
j_gene: TRBJ2-7
v_gene: TRBV10-3
CDR3aa: CAISDFAGSSGWEQYF
CDR3nt: TGTGCCATCAGTGACTTTGCCGGGTCTAGCGGGTGGGAGCAGTACTTC

d_gene: TRBD1
abundance: NA
j_gene: TRBJ2-7
v_gene: TRBV7-2
CDR3aa: CASSLAWTGPPYEQYF
CDR3nt: TGTGCCAGCAGCTTAGCGTGGACAGGGCCTCCTTACGAGCAGTACTTC

d_gene: NA
abundance: NA
j_gene: TRBJ1-5
v_gene: TRBV6-1
CDR3aa: CASSRQYSNQPQHF
CDR3nt: TGTGCCAGCTCTCGACAGTATAGCAATCAGCCCCAGCATTTT

d_gene: TRBD1
abundance: NA
j_gene: TRBJ1-4
v_gene: TRBV6-1
CDR3aa: CASSDQGAIANEKLFF
CDR3nt: TGTGCCAGCAGTGACCAGGGGGCGATAGCTAATGAAAAACTGTTTTTT